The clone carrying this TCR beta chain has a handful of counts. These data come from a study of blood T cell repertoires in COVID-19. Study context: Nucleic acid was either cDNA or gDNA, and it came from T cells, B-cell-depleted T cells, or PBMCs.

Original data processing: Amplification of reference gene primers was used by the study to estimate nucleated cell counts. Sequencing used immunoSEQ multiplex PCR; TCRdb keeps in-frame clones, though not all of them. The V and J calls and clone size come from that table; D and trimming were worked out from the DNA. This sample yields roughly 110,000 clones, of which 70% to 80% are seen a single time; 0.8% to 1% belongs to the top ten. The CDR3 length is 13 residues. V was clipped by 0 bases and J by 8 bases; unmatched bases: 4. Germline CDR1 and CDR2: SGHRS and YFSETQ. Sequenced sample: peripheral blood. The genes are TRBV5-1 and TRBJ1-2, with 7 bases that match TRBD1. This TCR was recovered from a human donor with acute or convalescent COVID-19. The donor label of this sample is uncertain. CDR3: CASSLEGGRGYTF. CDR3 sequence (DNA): TGCGCCAGCAGCTTGGAAGGGGGCAGGGGCTACACCTTC.